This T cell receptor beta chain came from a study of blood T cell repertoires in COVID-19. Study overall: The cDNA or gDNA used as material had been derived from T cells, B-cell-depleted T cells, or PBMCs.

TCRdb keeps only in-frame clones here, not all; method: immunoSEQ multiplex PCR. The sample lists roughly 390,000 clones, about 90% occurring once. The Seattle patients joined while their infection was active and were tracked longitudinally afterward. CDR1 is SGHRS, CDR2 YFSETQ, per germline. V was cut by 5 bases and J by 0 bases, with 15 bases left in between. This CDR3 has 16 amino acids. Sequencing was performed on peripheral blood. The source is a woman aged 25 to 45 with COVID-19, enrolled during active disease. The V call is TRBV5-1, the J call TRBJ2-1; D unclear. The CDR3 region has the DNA TGCGCCAGCAGGCCCCCGGGTACCAGCTCCTACAATGAGCAGTTCTTC. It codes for CASRPPGTSSYNEQFF.